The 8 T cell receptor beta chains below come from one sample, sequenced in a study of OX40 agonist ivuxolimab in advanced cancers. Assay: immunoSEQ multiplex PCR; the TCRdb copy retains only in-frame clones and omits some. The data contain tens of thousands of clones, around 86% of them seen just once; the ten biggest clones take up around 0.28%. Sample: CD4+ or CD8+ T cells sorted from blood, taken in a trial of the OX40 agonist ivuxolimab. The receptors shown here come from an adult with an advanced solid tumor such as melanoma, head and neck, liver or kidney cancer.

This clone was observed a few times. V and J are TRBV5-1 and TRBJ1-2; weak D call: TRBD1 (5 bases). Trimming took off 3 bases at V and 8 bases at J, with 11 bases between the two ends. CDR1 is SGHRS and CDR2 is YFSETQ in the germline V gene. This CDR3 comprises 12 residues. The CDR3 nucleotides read TGCGCCAGCAGCTCTCAGGGCACCGGCTACACCTTC. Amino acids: CASSSQGTGYTF.

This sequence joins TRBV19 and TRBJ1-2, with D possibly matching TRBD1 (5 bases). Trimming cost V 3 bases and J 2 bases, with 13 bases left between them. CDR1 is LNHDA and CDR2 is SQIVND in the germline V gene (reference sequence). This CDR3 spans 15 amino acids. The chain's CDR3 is CASSIQAGPNYGYTF. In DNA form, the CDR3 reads TGTGCCAGTAGTATTCAGGCGGGACCAAACTATGGCTACACCTTC.

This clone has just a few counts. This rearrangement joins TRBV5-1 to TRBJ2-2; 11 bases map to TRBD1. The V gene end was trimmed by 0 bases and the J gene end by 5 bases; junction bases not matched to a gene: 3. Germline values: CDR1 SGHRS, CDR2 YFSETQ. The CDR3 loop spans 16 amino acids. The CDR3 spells CASSLGGQGATGELFF. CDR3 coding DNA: TGCGCCAGCAGCTTGGGCGGACAGGGGGCAACCGGGGAGCTGTTTTTT. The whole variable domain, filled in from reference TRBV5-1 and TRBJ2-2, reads KAGVTQTPRYLIKTRGQQVTLSCSPISGHRSVSWYQQTPGQGLQFLFEYFSETQRNKGNFPGRFSGRQFSNSRSEMNVSTLELGDSALYLCASSLGGQGATGELFFGEGSRLTVL.

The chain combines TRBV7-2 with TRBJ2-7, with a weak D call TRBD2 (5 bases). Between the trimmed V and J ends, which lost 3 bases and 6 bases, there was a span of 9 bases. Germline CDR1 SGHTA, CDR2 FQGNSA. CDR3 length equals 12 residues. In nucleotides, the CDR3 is TGTGCCAGCAGCTTCGGGGTCGGCGAGCAGTACTTC. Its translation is CASSFGVGEQYF.

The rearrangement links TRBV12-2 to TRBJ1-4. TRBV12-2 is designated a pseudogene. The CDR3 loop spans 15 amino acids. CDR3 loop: CASRSRGGRREKLFF. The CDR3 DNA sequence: TGTGCAAGTCGCTCCAGGGGGGGGCGTAGGGAAAAACTGTTTTTT.

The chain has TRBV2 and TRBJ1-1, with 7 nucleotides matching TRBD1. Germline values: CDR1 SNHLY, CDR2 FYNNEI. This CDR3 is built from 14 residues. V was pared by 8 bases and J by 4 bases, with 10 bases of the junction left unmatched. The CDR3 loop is CASSYRDSFTEAFF. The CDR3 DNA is TGTGCCAGCTCCTACCGGGACAGCTTCACTGAAGCTTTCTTT.

CDR3 nucleotides: TGTGCCAGCAGTTTCGTAAGGACAGGGGATAATTCACCCCTCCACTTT. Protein product: CASSFVRTGDNSPLHF. The V gene is TRBV27, the J gene TRBJ1-6; TRBD1 agrees at 9 bases. CDR3 length equals 16 residues. Germline V gene sequence: CDR1 MNHEY, CDR2 SMNVEV (reference sequence). The V gene end was trimmed by 3 bases and the J gene end by 5 bases; junction bases not matched to a gene: 5.

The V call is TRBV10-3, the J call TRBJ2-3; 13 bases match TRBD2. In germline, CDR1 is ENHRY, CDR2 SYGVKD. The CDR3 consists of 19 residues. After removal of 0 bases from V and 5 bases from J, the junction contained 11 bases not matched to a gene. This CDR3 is CAISESAASTSGGRDTQYF. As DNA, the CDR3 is TGTGCCATCAGTGAGTCGGCGGCCTCGACTAGCGGGGGGCGAGATACGCAGTATTTT.